The 9 T cell receptor beta chains in this list originate from one sample, sequenced in a study of blood T cell repertoires in COVID-19. Using immunoSEQ multiplex PCR, the repertoire was profiled, and TCRdb retains in-frame clones only, with some absent. The sample contains approximately 58,000 clones, 85% to 95% of which appear only once. The sample taken for sequencing was peripheral blood. The receptors derive from a human donor in a cohort sampled during active COVID-19.

The CDR3 sequence: CASSQGDRGAYEQYF. As DNA, the CDR3 is TGTGCCAGCAGCCAAGGGGACAGAGGAGCCTACGAGCAGTACTTC. The chain has TRBV4-2 and TRBJ2-7, with 7 bases aligning to TRBD1. This CDR3 is 15 amino acids long. Germline V gene lookup returns CDR1 LGHNA and CDR2 YNFKEQ. V gave up 1 base and J gave up 2 bases; unmatched junction bases: 5.

This clone has only a few counts. This sequence joins TRBV6-2 or TRBV6-3 and TRBJ1-2; a possible D gene is TRBD1 (5 bases). The CDR3 is made up of 16 amino acids. The germline V gene has CDR1 MNHEY and CDR2 SVGEGT. Trimming removed 4 bases from V and 7 bases from J, with 22 bases in between. CDR3 amino acids: CASSSRSGRRAPGYTF. The CDR3 region has the DNA TGTGCCAGCAGTTCCCGCTCCGGGCGCAGGGCTCCTGGCTACACCTTC.

The chain joins TRBV2 to TRBJ2-2; 8 bases map to TRBD1. Germline V gene data show CDR1 as SNHLY and CDR2 as FYNNEI. The CDR3 is 13 amino acids. Germline trimming cut 4 bases from V and 5 bases from J; bases unmatched to any gene: 0. CDR3 sequence: CASSGQGTGELFF. The DNA of the CDR3 is TGTGCCAGCAGTGGACAGGGGACCGGGGAGCTGTTTTTT.

This clone was picked up one time. V is TRBV18 and J is TRBJ2-1, with 10 bases matching TRBD2. Germline loops: CDR1 KGHSH, CDR2 LQKENI. The CDR3 covers 15 residues. V lost 4 bases and J lost 5; bases outside the gene matches: 5. Here the CDR3 DNA reads TGTGCCAGCTCACTACTAGCGGGGACTAACAATGAGCAGTTCTTC. This translates into CASSLLAGTNNEQFF.

The rearrangement links TRBV2 to TRBJ2-1; D not certain. The CDR3 runs 13 residues. Germline lookup yields CDR1 SNHLY and CDR2 FYNNEI. Trimming pared 6 bases from V and 0 bases from J, leaving 6 bases between. CDR3 nucleotides: TGTGCCAGCAGAGCGTACTCCTACAATGAGCAGTTCTTC. This translates into CASRAYSYNEQFF.

This clone has a handful of counts. The chain is built from TRBV24-1 and TRBJ1-2; D is unclear. Trimming took 6 bases from V and 4 from J, leaving 8 bases between them. This CDR3 region has 12 residues. Germline CDR1 reads KGHDR; CDR2 reads SFDVKD. Here the CDR3 reads CATSPSGYGYTF. CDR3 nucleotides: TGTGCCACCAGTCCAAGCGGCTATGGCTACACCTTC.

The rearrangement links TRBV4-1 to TRBJ2-3; D may be TRBD2 (5 bases). CDR3 length equals 17 residues. Germline V lookup: CDR1 MGHRA, CDR2 YSYEKL. V lost 3 bases to trimming and J lost 3 bases, with 19 bases between them. CDR3 region: CASSHGRGDSLTDTQYF. Written as DNA, the CDR3 is TGCGCCAGCAGCCACGGCCGGGGAGACTCACTTACAGATACGCAGTATTTT.

This clone was detected once. This chain joins TRBV6-2 or TRBV6-3 and TRBJ1-1, with TRBD1 matching 7 bases. V lost 5 bases and J lost 5; bases outside the gene matches: 8. The length of the CDR3 is 14 residues. The germline CDR1 and CDR2 sequences are MNHEY and SVGEGT. CDR3 bases: TGTGCCAGCAGTAAAGGGGGCTTTGGAACTGAAGCTTTCTTT. It yields the protein CASSKGGFGTEAFF.

The J gene is TRBJ2-1, the V gene TRBV29-1, with a tentative D call TRBD1 (7 bases). The CDR3 runs 14 residues. V was clipped by 4 bases and J by 4 bases, with 14 bases between them. Looked up from germline, CDR1 is SQVTM and CDR2 is ANQGSEA. CDR3 bases: TGCAGCGTTGTATTGCGGGACAGATACAATGAGCAGTTCTTC. Translating gives CSVVLRDRYNEQFF.